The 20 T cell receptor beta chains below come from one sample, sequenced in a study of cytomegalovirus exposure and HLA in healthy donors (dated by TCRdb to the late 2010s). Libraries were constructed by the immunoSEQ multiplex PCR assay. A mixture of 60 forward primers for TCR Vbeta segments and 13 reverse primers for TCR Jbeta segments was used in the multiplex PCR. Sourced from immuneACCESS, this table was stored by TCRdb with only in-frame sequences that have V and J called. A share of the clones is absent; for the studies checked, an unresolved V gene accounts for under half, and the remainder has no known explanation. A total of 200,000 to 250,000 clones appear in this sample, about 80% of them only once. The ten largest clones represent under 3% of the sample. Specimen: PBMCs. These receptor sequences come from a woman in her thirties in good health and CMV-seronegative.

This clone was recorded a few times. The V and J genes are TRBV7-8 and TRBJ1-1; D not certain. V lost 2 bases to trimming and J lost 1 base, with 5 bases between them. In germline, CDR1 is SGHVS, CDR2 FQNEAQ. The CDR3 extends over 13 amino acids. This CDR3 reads CASSLLENTEAFF. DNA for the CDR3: TGTGCCAGCAGCTTACTAGAGAACACTGAAGCTTTCTTT.

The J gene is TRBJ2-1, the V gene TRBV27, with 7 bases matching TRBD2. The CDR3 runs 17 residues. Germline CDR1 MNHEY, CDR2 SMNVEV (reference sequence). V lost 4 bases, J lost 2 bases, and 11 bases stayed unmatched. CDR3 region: CASSSYREAFTYNEQFF. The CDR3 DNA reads TGTGCCAGCAGTTCCTACCGGGAGGCTTTCACCTACAATGAGCAGTTCTTC.

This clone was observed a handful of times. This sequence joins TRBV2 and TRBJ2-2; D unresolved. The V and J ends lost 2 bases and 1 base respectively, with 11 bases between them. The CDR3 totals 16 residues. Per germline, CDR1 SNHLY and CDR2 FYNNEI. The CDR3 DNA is TGTGCCAGCAGTGAACTGACAAAAAGGAACACCGGGGAGCTGTTTTTT. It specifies CASSELTKRNTGELFF.

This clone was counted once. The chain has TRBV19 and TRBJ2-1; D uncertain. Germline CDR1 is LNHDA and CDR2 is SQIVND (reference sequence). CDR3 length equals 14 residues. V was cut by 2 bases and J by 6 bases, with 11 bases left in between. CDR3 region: CASSILASSNEQFF. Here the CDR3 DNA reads TGTGCCAGTAGTATACTCGCGAGTTCCAATGAGCAGTTCTTC.

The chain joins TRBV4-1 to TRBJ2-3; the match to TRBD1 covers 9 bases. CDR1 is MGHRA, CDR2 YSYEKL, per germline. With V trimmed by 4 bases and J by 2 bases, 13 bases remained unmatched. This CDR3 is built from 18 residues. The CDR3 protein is CASSRGTGNLWDTDTQYF. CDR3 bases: TGCGCCAGCAGCCGCGGGACAGGGAATCTCTGGGACACAGATACGCAGTATTTT.

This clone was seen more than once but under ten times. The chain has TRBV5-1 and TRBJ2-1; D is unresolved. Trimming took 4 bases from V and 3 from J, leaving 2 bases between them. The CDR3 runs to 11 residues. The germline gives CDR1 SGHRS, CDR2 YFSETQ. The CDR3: CASSLYNEQFF. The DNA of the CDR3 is TGCGCCAGCAGCCTCTACAATGAGCAGTTCTTC.

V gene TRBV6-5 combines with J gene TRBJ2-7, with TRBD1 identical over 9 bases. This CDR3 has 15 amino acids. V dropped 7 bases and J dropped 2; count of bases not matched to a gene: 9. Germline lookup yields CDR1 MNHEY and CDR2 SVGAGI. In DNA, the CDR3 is TGTGCCAGCACTTCTCGGGACAGGGTTACCTACGAGCAGTACTTC. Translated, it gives CASTSRDRVTYEQYF.

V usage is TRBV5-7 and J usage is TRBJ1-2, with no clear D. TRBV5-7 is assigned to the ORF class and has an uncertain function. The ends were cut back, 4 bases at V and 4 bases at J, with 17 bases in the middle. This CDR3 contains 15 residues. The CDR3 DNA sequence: TGTGCCAGCAGCGTGGCGCCCGGAGGGATCTATGGCTACACCTTC. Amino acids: CASSVAPGGIYGYTF.

The CDR3 region has the DNA TGTGCCAGCAGTTTGGGACTAGCGGGGCCCAATGAGCAGTTCTTC. Its protein is CASSLGLAGPNEQFF. This sequence joins TRBV27 and TRBJ2-1; 13 nucleotides align to TRBD2. V trimming: 3 bases; J trimming: 6 bases; junction bases outside the gene matches: 2. CDR1 and CDR2 from the germline V gene are MNHEY and SMNVEV (reference sequence). CDR3 length: 15 amino acids.

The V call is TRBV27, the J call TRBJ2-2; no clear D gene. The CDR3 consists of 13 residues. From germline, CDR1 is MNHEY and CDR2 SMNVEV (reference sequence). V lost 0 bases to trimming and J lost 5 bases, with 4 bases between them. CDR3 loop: CASSLSSTGELFF. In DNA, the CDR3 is TGTGCCAGCAGTTTATCGTCGACCGGGGAGCTGTTTTTT.

CDR3 sequence reads: CASSSGAGGSWSLYEQYF. The CDR3 bases are TGTGCCAGCAGCTCTGGGGCGGGGGGAAGTTGGAGCCTATACGAGCAGTACTTC. The V and J genes are TRBV7-9 and TRBJ2-7, with TRBD2 identical over 8 bases. Germline CDR1 is SEHNR and CDR2 is FQNEAQ (reference sequence). The ends lost 4 bases at V and 4 bases at J; junction bases unmatched: 18. This CDR3 region has 18 residues. Drawing the rest from reference TRBV7-9 and TRBJ2-7, the complete variable domain is DTGVSQNPRHKITKRGQNVTFRCDPISEHNRLYWYRQTLGQGPEFLTYFQNEAQLEKSRLLSDRFSAERPKGSFSTLEIQRTEQGDSAMYLCASSSGAGGSWSLYEQYFGPGTRLTVT.

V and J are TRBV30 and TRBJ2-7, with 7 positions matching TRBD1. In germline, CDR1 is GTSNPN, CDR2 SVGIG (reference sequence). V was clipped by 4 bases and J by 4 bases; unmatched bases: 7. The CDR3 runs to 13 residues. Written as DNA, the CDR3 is TGTGCCTGGAATAAACAGGGGAAATACGAGCAGTACTTC. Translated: CAWNKQGKYEQYF.

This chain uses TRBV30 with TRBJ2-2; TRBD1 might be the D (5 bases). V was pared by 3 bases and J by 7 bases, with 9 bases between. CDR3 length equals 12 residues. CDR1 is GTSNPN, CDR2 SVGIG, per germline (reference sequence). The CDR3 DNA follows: TGTGCCTGGAGGGGGCTGATCGGGGAGCTGTTTTTT. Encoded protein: CAWRGLIGELFF. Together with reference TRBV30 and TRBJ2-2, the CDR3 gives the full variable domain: SQTIHQWPATLVQPVGSPLSLECTVEGTSNPNLYWYRQAAGRGLQLLFYSVGIGQISSEVPQNLSASRPQDRQFILSSKKLLLSDSGFYLCAWRGLIGELFFGEGSRLTVL.

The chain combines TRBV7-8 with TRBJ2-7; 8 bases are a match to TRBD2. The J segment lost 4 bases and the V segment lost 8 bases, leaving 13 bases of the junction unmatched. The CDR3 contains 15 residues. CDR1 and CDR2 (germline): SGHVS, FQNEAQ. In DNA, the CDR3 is TGTGCCAGCTTTCCTCTGCGGGAGGCACGGTACGAGCAGTACTTC. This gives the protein CASFPLREARYEQYF.

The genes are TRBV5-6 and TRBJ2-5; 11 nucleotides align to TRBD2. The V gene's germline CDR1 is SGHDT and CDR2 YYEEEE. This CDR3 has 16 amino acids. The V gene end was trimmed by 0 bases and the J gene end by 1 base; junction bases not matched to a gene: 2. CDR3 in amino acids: CASSLATSGSQETQYF. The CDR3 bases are TGTGCCAGCAGCTTGGCTACTAGCGGGAGCCAAGAGACCCAGTACTTC.

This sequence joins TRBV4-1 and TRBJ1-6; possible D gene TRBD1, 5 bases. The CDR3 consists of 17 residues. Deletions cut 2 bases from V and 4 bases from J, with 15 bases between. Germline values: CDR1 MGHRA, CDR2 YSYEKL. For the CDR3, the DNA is TGCGCCAGCAGCCAACTTGACAGATTTAGTTATAATTCACCCCTCCACTTT. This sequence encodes CASSQLDRFSYNSPLHF.

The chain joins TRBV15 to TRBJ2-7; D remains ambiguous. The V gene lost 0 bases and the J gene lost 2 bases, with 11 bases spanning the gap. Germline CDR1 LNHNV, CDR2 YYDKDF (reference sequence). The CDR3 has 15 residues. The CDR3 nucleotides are TGTGCCACCAGCAGAGATCCGGCAGGTCCCTACGAGCAGTACTTC. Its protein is CATSRDPAGPYEQYF. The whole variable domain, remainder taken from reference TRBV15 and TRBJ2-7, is DAMVIQNPRYQVTQFGKPVTLSCSQTLNHNVMYWYQQKSSQAPKLLFHYYDKDFNNEADTPDNFQSRRPNTSFCFLDIRSPGLGDTAMYLCATSRDPAGPYEQYFGPGTRLTVT.

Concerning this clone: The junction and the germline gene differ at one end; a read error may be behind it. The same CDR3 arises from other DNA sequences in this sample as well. The CDR3 loop reads CSVHRWRTREATEAFF. CDR3 nucleotide sequence: TGCAGCGTCCATAGGTGGCGGACCAGGGAAGCCACTGAAGCCTTCTTT. The chain combines TRBV29-1 with TRBJ1-1; D may be TRBD1 (5 bases). Germline V gene sequence: CDR1 SQVTM, CDR2 ANQGSEA. The CDR3 totals 16 residues.

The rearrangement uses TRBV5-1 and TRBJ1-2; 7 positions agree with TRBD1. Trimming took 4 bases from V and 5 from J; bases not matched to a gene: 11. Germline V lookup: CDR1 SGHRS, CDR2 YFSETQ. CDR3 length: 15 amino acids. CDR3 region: CASSMTGRGMYGYTF. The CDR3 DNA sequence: TGCGCCAGCAGCATGACAGGGCGTGGGATGTATGGCTACACCTTC.

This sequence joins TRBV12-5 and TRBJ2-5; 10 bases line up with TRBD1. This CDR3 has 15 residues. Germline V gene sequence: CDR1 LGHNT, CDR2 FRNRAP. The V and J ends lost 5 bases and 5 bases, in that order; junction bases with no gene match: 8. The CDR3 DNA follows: TGTGCTAGTGGTCCTGGGACAGGGGTTGTCGAGACCCAGTACTTC. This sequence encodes CASGPGTGVVETQYF.